Presented here are 6 T cell receptor beta chains from one specimen sequenced in a study of cytomegalovirus exposure and HLA in healthy donors (dated by TCRdb to about 2017). Preparation of the library involved the immunoSEQ multiplex PCR assay. For the multiplex PCR, a mixture combining 60 forward primers for TCR Vbeta segments and 13 reverse primers for TCR Jbeta segments was used. As stored in TCRdb, this immuneACCESS dataset retains in-frame rearrangements with V and J assigned. A fraction of the clones does not appear; measured against another copy, unresolved V genes explain less than half of the discrepancy, and the remainder lacks a known reason. A total of about 150,000 clones appear in this sample, approximately 86% of them only once. The ten largest clones represent more than 6.5% of the sample. The sample taken for sequencing was PBMCs. The receptors were sampled from a woman between 45 and 65 years old in good health and CMV-seropositive.

This chain joins TRBV7-9 and TRBJ2-1; D unresolved. CDR3 length: 14 residues. The V gene's germline CDR1 is SEHNR and CDR2 FQNEAQ (reference sequence). Deletions cut 1 base from V and 6 bases from J, with 10 bases between. The CDR3 sequence: CASSLEAQSNEQFF. The CDR3 DNA reads TGTGCCAGCAGCTTAGAGGCACAGAGCAATGAGCAGTTCTTC.

The table lists this clone with a few counts. The chain has TRBV7-9 and TRBJ1-1; a weak D match, TRBD1 (6 bases). The CDR3 runs 15 residues. V lost 1 base, J lost 3 bases, and 12 bases lay in between. Looked up from germline, CDR1 is SEHNR and CDR2 is FQNEAQ (reference sequence). CDR3 nucleotide sequence: TGTGCCAGCAGCTTAGACTTAGGGGGGGACACTGAAGCTTTCTTT. Its translation is CASSLDLGGDTEAFF.

This sequence joins TRBV6-5 and TRBJ1-6; maybe TRBD1 (5 bases). The CDR3 is 15 amino acids. V was shortened by 0 bases and J by 10 bases, with 13 bases between the two germline ends. Germline V gene lookup returns CDR1 MNHEY and CDR2 SVGAGI. CDR3 DNA: TGTGCCAGCAGTTACTCTGGAGTAGGGGTATCACCCCTCCACTTT. As protein: CASSYSGVGVSPLHF.

The CDR3 DNA is TGTGCCAGCAGGGGGCGCCTGAGCACAGATACGCAGTATTTT. This codes for CASRGRLSTDTQYF. The chain is built from TRBV27 and TRBJ2-3; the D gene is possibly TRBD1 (5 bases). Per germline, CDR1 MNHEY and CDR2 SMNVEV (reference sequence). V lost 6 bases and J 0 bases, leaving 10 bases between the germline ends. The CDR3 is 14 residues long.

The V gene is TRBV7-6, the J gene TRBJ2-1, with TRBD2 matching 12 bases. The trim removed 5 bases at V and 8 bases at J, leaving 7 bases unmatched. The CDR3 loop spans 15 amino acids. CDR1 is SGHVS and CDR2 is FNYEAQ in the germline V gene. CDR3 in DNA: TGTGCCAGCAGCCTCCGGACTAGCGGGGCAGATGAGCAGTTCTTC. Translating gives CASSLRTSGADEQFF.

The J gene is TRBJ2-7, the V gene TRBV27, with D perhaps matching TRBD2 (5 bases). Germline V CDR1 and CDR2: MNHEY, SMNVEV (reference sequence). With 3 bases removed from V and 0 bases from J, the gap between germline ends came to 15 bases. CDR3 length equals 16 residues. The CDR3 protein is CASSLSIASGSYEQYF. The CDR3 DNA follows: TGTGCCAGCAGTTTGTCTATCGCCAGCGGCTCCTACGAGCAGTACTTC.